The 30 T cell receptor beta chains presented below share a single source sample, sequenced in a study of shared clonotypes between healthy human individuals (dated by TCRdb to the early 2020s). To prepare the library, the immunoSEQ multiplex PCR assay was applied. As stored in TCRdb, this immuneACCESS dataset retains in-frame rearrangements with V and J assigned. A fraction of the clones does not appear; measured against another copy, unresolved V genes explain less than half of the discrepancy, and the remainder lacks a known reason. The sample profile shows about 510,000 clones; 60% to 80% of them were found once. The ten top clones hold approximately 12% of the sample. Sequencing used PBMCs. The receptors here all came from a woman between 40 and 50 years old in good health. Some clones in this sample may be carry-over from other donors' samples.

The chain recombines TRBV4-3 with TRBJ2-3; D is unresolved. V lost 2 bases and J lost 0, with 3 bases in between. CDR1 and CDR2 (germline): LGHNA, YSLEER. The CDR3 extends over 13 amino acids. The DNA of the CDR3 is TGCGCCAGCAGCCAACTTAGCACAGATACGCAGTATTTT. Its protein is CASSQLSTDTQYF.

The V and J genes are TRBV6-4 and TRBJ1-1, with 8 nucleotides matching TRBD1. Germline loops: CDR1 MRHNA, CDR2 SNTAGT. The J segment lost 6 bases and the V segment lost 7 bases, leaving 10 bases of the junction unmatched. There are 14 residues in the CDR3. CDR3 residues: CASKIGQGESEAFF. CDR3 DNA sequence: TGTGCCAGCAAGATAGGACAGGGTGAGTCTGAAGCTTTCTTT.

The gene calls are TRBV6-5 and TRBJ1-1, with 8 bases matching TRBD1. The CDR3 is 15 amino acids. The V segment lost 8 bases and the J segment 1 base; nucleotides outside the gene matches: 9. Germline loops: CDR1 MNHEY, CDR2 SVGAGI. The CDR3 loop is CASGKFGTGNTEAFF. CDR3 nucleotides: TGTGCCAGCGGGAAATTTGGGACAGGGAACACTGAAGCTTTCTTT.

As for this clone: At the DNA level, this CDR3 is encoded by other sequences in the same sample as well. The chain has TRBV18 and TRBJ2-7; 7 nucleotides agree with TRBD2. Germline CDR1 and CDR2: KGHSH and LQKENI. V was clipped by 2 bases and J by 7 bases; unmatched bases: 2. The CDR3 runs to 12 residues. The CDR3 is CASSPGGGEQYF. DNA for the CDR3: TGTGCCAGCTCACCAGGGGGAGGGGAGCAGTACTTC.

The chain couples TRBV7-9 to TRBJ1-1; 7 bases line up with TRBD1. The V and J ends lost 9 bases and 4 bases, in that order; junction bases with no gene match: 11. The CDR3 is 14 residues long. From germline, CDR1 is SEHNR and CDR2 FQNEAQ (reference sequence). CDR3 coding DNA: TGTGCCAGAAGCACCTCCGACAGGGTCACTGAAGCTTTCTTT. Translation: CARSTSDRVTEAFF.

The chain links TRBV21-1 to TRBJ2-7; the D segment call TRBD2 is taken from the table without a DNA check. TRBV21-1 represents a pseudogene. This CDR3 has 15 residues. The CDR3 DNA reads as TGTGCGCGATGGGGGGTCAGCTTCTTGGGCTACGAGCAGTACTTC. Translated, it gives CARWGVSFLGYEQYF.

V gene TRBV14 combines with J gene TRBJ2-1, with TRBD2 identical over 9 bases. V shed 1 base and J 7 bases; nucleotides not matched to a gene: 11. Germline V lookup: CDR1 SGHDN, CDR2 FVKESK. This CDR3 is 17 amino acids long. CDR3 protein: CASSQVGGIAGDNEQFF. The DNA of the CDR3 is TGTGCCAGCAGCCAAGTGGGGGGAATAGCGGGAGATAATGAGCAGTTCTTC.

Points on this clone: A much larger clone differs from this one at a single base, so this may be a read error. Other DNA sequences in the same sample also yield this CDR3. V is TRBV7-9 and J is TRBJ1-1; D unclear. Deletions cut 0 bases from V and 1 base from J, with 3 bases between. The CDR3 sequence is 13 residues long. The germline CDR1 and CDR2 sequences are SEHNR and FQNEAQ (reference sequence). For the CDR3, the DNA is TGTGCCAGCAGCTTAGCGGGGAACACTGAAGCTTTCTTT. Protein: CASSLAGNTEAFF.

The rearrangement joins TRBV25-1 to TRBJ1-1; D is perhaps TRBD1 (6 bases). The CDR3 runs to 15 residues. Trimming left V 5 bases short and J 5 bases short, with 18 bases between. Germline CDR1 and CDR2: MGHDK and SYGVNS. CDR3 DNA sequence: TGTGCCAGCAGTCCTTGGAGGGGGGGGGTGACTGAAGCTTTCTTT. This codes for CASSPWRGGVTEAFF.

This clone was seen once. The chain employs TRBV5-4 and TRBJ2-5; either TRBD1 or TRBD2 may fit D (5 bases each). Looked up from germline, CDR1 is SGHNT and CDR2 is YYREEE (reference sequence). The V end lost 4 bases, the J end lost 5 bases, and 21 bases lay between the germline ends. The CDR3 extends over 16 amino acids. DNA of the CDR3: TGTGCCAGCAGCCCCGAAGCCGGGACCCCCTCCGAGACCCAGTACTTC. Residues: CASSPEAGTPSETQYF.

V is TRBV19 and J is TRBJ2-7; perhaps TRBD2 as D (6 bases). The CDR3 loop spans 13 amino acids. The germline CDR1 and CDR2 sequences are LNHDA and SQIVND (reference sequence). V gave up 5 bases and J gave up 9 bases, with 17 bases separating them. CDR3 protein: CASSLGTGNGQYF. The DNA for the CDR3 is TGTGCCAGTAGTCTAGGGACTGGCAACGGGCAGTACTTC. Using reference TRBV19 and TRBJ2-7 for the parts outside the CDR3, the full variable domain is DGGITQSPKYLFRKEGQNVTLSCEQNLNHDAMYWYRQDPGQGLRLIYYSQIVNDFQKGDIAEGYSVSREKKESFPLTVTSAQKNPTAFYLCASSLGTGNGQYFGPGTRLTVT.

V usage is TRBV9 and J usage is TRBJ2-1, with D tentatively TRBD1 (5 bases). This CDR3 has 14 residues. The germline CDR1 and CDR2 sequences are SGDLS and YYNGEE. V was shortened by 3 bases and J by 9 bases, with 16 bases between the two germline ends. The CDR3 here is CASSALTDTGEQFF. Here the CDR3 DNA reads TGTGCCAGCAGCGCCTTGACGGACACGGGTGAGCAGTTCTTC.

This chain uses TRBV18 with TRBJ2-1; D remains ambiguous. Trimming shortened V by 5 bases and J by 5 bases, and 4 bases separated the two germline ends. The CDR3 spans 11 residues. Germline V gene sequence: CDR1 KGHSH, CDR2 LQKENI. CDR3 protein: CASSKNNEQFF. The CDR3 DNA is TGTGCCAGCTCAAAAAACAATGAGCAGTTCTTC.

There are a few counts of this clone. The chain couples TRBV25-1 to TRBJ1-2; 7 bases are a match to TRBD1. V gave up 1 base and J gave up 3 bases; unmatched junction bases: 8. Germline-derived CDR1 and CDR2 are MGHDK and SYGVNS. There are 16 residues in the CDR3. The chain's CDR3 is CASSELGGLDHYGYTF. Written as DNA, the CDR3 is TGTGCCAGCAGTGAATTAGGGGGCCTCGACCACTATGGCTACACCTTC.

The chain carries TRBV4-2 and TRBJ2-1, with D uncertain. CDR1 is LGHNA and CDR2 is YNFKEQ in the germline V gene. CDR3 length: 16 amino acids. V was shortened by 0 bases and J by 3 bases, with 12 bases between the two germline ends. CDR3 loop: CASSQDLVALYNEQFF. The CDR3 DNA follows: TGTGCCAGCAGCCAAGATTTGGTCGCCCTCTACAATGAGCAGTTCTTC.

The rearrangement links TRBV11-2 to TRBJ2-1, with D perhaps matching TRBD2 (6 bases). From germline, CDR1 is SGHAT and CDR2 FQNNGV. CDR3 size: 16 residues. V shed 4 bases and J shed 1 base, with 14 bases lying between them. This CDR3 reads CASSSYRGSSYNEQFF. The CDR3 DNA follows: TGTGCCAGCAGCTCATACCGGGGGAGTTCCTACAATGAGCAGTTCTTC.

CDR3 sequence: CASGQGTETLGTQYF. In DNA, the CDR3 is TGCGCCAGCGGTCAAGGGACAGAGACATTGGGGACCCAGTACTTC. The chain has TRBV5-1 and TRBJ2-5; 7 nucleotides agree with TRBD1. Germline loops: CDR1 SGHRS, CDR2 YFSETQ. The J segment lost 7 bases and the V segment lost 7 bases, leaving 16 bases of the junction unmatched. This CDR3 spans 15 amino acids.

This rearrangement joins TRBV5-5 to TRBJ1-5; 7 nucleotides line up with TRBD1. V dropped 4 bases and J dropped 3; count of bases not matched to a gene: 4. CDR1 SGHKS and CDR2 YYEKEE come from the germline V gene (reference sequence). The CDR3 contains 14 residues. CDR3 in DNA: TGTGCCAGCAGCAAGGGGGCGGTCAATCAGCCCCAGCATTTT. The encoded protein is CASSKGAVNQPQHF. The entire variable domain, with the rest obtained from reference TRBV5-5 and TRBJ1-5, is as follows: DAGVTQSPTHLIKTRGQQVTLRCSPISGHKSVSWYQQVLGQGPQFIFQYYEKEERGRGNFPDRFSARQFPNYSSELNVNALLLGDSALYLCASSKGAVNQPQHFGDGTRLSIL.

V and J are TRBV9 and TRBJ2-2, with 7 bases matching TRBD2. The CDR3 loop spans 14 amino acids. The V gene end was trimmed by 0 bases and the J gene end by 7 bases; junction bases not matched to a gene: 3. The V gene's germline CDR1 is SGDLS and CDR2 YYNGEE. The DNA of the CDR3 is TGTGCCAGCAGCGTAGGTTCGGGAGGCGGGGAGCTGTTTTTT. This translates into CASSVGSGGGELFF.

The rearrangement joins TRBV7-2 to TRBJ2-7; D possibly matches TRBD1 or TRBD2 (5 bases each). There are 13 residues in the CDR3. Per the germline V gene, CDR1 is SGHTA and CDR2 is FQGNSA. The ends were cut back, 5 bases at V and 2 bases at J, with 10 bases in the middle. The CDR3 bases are TGTGCCAGCAGCGGAGGACAAACCTACGAGCAGTACTTC. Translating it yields CASSGGQTYEQYF.

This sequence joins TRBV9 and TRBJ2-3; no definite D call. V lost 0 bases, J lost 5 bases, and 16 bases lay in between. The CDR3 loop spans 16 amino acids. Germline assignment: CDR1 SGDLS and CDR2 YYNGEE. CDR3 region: CASSVDIWQRGDTQYF. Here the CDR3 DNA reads TGTGCCAGCAGCGTAGATATCTGGCAAAGAGGAGATACGCAGTATTTT.

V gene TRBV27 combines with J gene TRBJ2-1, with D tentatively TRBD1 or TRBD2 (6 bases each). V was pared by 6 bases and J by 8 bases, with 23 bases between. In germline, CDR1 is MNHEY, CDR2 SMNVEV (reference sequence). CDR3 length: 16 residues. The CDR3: CASSWVRGQGSDEQFF. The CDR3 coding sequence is TGTGCCAGCAGCTGGGTTCGGGGGCAAGGTTCGGATGAGCAGTTCTTC.

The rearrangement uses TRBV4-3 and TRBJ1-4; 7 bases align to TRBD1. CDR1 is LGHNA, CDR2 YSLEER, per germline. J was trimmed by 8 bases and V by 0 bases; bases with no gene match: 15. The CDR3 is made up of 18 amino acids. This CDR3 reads CASSQDVTGSRGSEKLFF. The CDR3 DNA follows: TGCGCCAGCAGCCAAGATGTGACAGGGAGCCGGGGTAGCGAAAAACTGTTTTTT.

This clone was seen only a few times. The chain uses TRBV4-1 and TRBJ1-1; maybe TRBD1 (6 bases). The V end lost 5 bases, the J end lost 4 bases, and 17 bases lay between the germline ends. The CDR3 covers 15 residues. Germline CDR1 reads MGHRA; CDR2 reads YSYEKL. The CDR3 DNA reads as TGCGCCAGCAGCACACGACAGGACGGGGGCACTGAAGCTTTCTTT. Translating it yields CASSTRQDGGTEAFF.

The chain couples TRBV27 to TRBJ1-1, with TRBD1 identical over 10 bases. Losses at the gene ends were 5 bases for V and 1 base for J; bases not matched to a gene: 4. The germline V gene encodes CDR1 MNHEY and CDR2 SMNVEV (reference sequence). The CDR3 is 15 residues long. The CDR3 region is CASSPRTGGNTEAFF. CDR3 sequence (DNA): TGTGCCAGCAGTCCCCGGACAGGGGGGAACACTGAAGCTTTCTTT.

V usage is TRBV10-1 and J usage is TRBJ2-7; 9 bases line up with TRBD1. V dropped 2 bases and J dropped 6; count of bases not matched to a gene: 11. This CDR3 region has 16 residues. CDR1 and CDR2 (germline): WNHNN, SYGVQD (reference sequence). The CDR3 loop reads CASSEGGQGRSGEQYF. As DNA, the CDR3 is TGCGCCAGCAGTGAGGGTGGACAGGGGAGGTCAGGCGAGCAGTACTTC.

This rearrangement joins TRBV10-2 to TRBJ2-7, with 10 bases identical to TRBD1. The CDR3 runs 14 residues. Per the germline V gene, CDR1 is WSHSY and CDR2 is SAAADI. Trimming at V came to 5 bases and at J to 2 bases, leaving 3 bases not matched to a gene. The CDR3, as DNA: TGCGCCAGCAGTCAGACAGGGGGCACCTACGAGCAGTACTTC. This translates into CASSQTGGTYEQYF.

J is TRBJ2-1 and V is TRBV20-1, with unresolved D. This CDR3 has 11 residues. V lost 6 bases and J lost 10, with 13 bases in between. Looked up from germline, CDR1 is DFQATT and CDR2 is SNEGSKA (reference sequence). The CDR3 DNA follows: TGCAGTGCGTACTCGGCGCGGGAGCAGTTCTTC. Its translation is CSAYSAREQFF.

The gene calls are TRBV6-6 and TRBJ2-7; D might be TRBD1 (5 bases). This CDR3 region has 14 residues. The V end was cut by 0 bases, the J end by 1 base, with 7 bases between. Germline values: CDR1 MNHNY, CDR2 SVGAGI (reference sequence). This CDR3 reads CASSYSTVSYEQYF. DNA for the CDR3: TGTGCCAGCAGTTACTCGACAGTTTCCTACGAGCAGTACTTC.

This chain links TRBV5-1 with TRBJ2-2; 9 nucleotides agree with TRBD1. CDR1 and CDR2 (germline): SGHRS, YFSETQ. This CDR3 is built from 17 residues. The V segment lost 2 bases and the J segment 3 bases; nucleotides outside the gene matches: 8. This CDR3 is CASSLQSWTGDTGELFF. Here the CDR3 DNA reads TGCGCCAGCAGCTTACAATCGTGGACAGGGGACACCGGGGAGCTGTTTTTT.